This TCR beta chain was documented in a study of blood T cell repertoires in COVID-19. Study at large: COVID-19 samples, acute and convalescent, were from the United States, Italy and Spain. PBMCs, B-cell-depleted T cells, or T cells provided the cDNA or gDNA that made up the material.

This clone occurred once. The CDR3 loop spans 15 amino acids. Looked up from germline, CDR1 is SGDLS and CDR2 is YYNGEE. Trimming took 0 bases from V and 5 from J; bases not matched to a gene: 3. Original data processing: By means of reference gene primer amplification, nucleated cell counts were estimated. Libraries were prepared by immunoSEQ multiplex PCR; TCRdb keeps only in-frame clonotypes and omits some of them. D and trimming come from the DNA, and the V and J calls and clone size come from that table. Among 280,000 or so clones listed, approximately 89% were seen once. This TCR derives from a woman in her fifties or sixties with acute or convalescent COVID-19. The rearrangement links TRBV9 to TRBJ2-7; TRBD2 matches 12 bases. Sequencing was carried out using peripheral blood. CDR3 sequence (DNA): TGTGCCAGCAGCGTAGGAACTAGCGGGAGGAACGAGCAGTACTTC. It is translated as CASSVGTSGRNEQYF.